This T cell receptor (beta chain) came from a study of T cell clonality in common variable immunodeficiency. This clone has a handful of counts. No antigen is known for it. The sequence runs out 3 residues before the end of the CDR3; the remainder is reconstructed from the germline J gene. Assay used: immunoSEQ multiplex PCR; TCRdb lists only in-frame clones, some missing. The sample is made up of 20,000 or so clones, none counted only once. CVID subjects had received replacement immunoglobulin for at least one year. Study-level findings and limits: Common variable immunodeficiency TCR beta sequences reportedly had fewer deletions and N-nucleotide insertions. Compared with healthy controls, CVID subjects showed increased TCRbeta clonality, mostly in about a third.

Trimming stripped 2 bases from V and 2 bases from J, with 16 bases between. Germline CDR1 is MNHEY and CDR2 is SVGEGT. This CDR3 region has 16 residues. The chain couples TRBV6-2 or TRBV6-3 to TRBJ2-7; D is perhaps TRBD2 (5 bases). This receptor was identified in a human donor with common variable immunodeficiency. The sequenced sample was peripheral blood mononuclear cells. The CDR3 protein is CASSYAGSGQPYEQYF. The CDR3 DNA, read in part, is TGTGCCAGCAGTTACGCTGGCAGCGGCCAGCCCTACGAG.